This entry lists 13 T cell receptor beta chains sequenced from one sample in a study of blood T cell repertoires in COVID-19. Sequenced by immunoSEQ multiplex PCR; TCRdb stores in-frame clones only, minus some. This sample has 65,000 to 75,000 clones, with 80% to 85% found just once. Material: peripheral blood. The receptor set was obtained from an elderly woman with acute or convalescent COVID-19.

The chain has TRBV11-1 and TRBJ1-1; no reliable D call. The CDR3 contains 15 residues. Trimming stripped 1 base from V and 0 bases from J, with 9 bases between. Germline V gene lookup returns CDR1 SGHAT and CDR2 FQDESV (reference sequence). CDR3 protein: CASSLVRVMNTEAFF. The CDR3 nucleotides read TGTGCCAGCAGCTTAGTCCGGGTCATGAACACTGAAGCTTTCTTT.

V gene TRBV18 combines with J gene TRBJ1-1; TRBD1 matches at 7 bases. There are 14 residues in the CDR3. V dropped 3 bases and J dropped 4; count of bases not matched to a gene: 5. Germline-derived CDR1 and CDR2 are KGHSH and LQKENI. CDR3 nucleotides: TGTGCCAGCTCACCTCGTCAGGGGGGCACTGAAGCTTTCTTT. It codes for CASSPRQGGTEAFF.

V usage is TRBV7-2 and J usage is TRBJ1-1; D might be TRBD1 (6 bases). CDR3 size: 15 residues. The V gene lost 4 bases and the J gene lost 6 bases, with 18 bases spanning the gap. Per germline, CDR1 SGHTA and CDR2 FQGNSA. The CDR3 DNA sequence: TGTGCCAGCAGCTACAGACAGGCCGAGAGCCCTGAAGCTTTCTTT. Amino acids: CASSYRQAESPEAFF.

The chain employs TRBV25-1 and TRBJ1-6; TRBD1 matches at 7 bases. Trimming took 7 bases from V and 9 from J; bases not matched to a gene: 6. This CDR3 comprises 13 residues. CDR1 is MGHDK, CDR2 SYGVNS, per germline. The CDR3 sequence is CASKGDSGSPLHF. In nucleotides, the CDR3 is TGTGCCAGCAAAGGGGACAGCGGTTCACCCCTCCACTTT.

The V call is TRBV30, the J call TRBJ1-5, with TRBD1 as a possible D gene (5 bases). Germline V lookup: CDR1 GTSNPN, CDR2 SVGIG (reference sequence). The V end was cut by 3 bases, the J end by 1 base, with 13 bases between. The CDR3 covers 15 residues. This CDR3 reads CAWSGSTGSNQPQHF. CDR3 coding DNA: TGTGCCTGGAGCGGCAGTACAGGCAGCAATCAGCCCCAGCATTTT. Looking up the rest from reference TRBV30 and TRBJ1-5 gives the full variable domain: SQTIHQWPATLVQPVGSPLSLECTVEGTSNPNLYWYRQAAGRGLQLLFYSVGIGQISSEVPQNLSASRPQDRQFILSSKKLLLSDSGFYLCAWSGSTGSNQPQHFGDGTRLSIL.

The chain links TRBV19 to TRBJ2-7; the match to TRBD1 covers 8 bases. CDR3 length equals 13 residues. Germline V gene lookup returns CDR1 LNHDA and CDR2 SQIVND (reference sequence). V shed 5 bases, J shed 6 bases, and the junction held 6 bases outside the gene matches. CDR3: CASSADRASEQYF. The CDR3 DNA follows: TGTGCCAGTAGTGCGGACAGGGCGTCCGAGCAGTACTTC.

The V and J genes are TRBV5-1 and TRBJ2-6; D is uncertain. Germline CDR1 SGHRS, CDR2 YFSETQ. V shed 2 bases and J shed 2 bases, with 5 bases lying between them. The CDR3 consists of 14 residues. The CDR3 sequence is CASSLGAGANVLTF. The DNA of the CDR3 is TGCGCCAGCAGCTTAGGAGCTGGGGCCAACGTCCTGACTTTC.

This chain uses TRBV11-3 with TRBJ2-1, with 8 bases that match TRBD1. Germline lookup yields CDR1 SGHNT and CDR2 YENEEA. V lost 0 bases and J lost 10; bases outside the gene matches: 8. The CDR3 covers 15 residues. CDR3 protein: CASSLDGQGGGEQFF. For the CDR3, the DNA is TGTGCCAGCAGCTTAGACGGACAGGGAGGAGGAGAGCAGTTCTTC.

The J gene is TRBJ2-1, the V gene TRBV30; the D gene is possibly TRBD2 (6 bases). The V end lost 0 bases, the J end lost 9 bases, and 18 bases lay between the germline ends. Germline values: CDR1 GTSNPN, CDR2 SVGIG (reference sequence). The CDR3 contains 15 residues. The CDR3 DNA reads TGTGCCTGGAGTGTACGGGGACTCAAAAGCGGTGAGCAGTTCTTC. This encodes CAWSVRGLKSGEQFF.

The V call is TRBV24-1, the J call TRBJ2-5; 7 positions agree with TRBD2. The germline V gene encodes CDR1 KGHDR and CDR2 SFDVKD. This CDR3 spans 14 amino acids. With V trimmed by 4 bases and J by 5 bases, 6 bases remained unmatched. The CDR3 region is CATSEGGTGETQYF. CDR3 nucleotides: TGTGCCACCAGTGAGGGGGGGACCGGGGAGACCCAGTACTTC.

The V and J genes are TRBV29-1 and TRBJ1-2, with TRBD1 matching 9 bases. CDR1 and CDR2 (germline): SQVTM, ANQGSEA. J lost 8 bases, V lost 7 bases, and 11 bases had no gene match. The CDR3 length is 13 residues. The CDR3 DNA sequence: TGCAGCGGCTACCGGGACAGGGACTCGGGCTACACCTTC. Protein product: CSGYRDRDSGYTF.

J is TRBJ2-7 and V is TRBV11-2, with 10 bases aligning to TRBD2. Germline lookup yields CDR1 SGHAT and CDR2 FQNNGV. This CDR3 is 15 amino acids long. J was trimmed by 4 bases and V by 3 bases; bases with no gene match: 6. CDR3: CASSFISGGEYEQYF. DNA for the CDR3: TGTGCCAGCAGCTTCATCAGCGGGGGGGAATACGAGCAGTACTTC. The full variable domain, in which reference TRBV11-2 and TRBJ2-7 provide the parts outside the CDR3, is EAGVAQSPRYKIIEKRQSVAFWCNPISGHATLYWYQQILGQGPKLLIQFQNNGVVDDSQLPKDRFSAERLKGVDSTLKIQPAKLEDSAVYLCASSFISGGEYEQYFGPGTRLTVT.

The genes are TRBV18 and TRBJ1-2, with D unresolved. The CDR3 contains 15 residues. V was clipped by 3 bases and J by 7 bases, with 18 bases between them. Germline lookup yields CDR1 KGHSH and CDR2 LQKENI. CDR3 residues: CASSPAPSGRGGYTF. The CDR3 DNA reads as TGTGCCAGCTCACCGGCTCCTAGCGGTCGAGGTGGCTACACCTTC.